The 27 T cell receptor beta chains reported below all come from one sample, sequenced in a study of blood T cell repertoires in COVID-19. Data came from immunoSEQ multiplex PCR; TCRdb stores just in-frame clones and leaves some out. The repertoire holds 150,000 to 200,000 clones, with around four fifths as singletons. The sequenced material came from peripheral blood. The receptor source for this set is a woman aged 70-85 years with COVID-19, enrolled during active disease.

The rearrangement uses TRBV5-6 and TRBJ2-5; TRBD1 agrees at 8 bases. This CDR3 is 14 amino acids long. Germline V gives CDR1 SGHDT, CDR2 YYEEEE. J gave up 5 bases and V 4 bases, and 7 bases lay outside the gene matches. CDR3 protein: CASSDRQGRETQYF. The CDR3 coding sequence is TGTGCCAGCAGCGATCGACAGGGGCGGGAGACCCAGTACTTC.

This clone showed up just once. The chain has TRBV27 and TRBJ2-1; the D is unclear. Germline V lookup: CDR1 MNHEY, CDR2 SMNVEV (reference sequence). Trimming shortened V by 3 bases and J by 4 bases, and 7 bases separated the two germline ends. The CDR3 has 13 amino acids. CDR3 DNA: TGTGCCAGCAGTTTTAATGTATACAATGAGCAGTTCTTC. This sequence encodes CASSFNVYNEQFF.

This clone was seen once. This sequence joins TRBV27 and TRBJ1-5; no reliable D call. V shed 3 bases and J shed 2 bases, with 20 bases lying between them. The length of the CDR3 is 18 residues. Germline CDR1 and CDR2: MNHEY and SMNVEV (reference sequence). CDR3 DNA: TGTGCCAGCAGTTTCTTCGGTGGTCGACGGGTTGGCAATCAGCCCCAGCATTTT. Its translation: CASSFFGGRRVGNQPQHF.

CDR3 sequence: CASSEYGVRANEQFF. CDR3 nucleotides: TGTGCCAGCAGTGAATACGGGGTGAGGGCCAATGAGCAGTTCTTC. The chain couples TRBV25-1 to TRBJ2-1, with a possible D match to TRBD2 (5 bases). V was clipped by 0 bases and J by 6 bases, with 12 bases between them. The germline gives CDR1 MGHDK, CDR2 SYGVNS. This CDR3 has 15 amino acids.

The rearrangement joins TRBV24-1 to TRBJ1-2; a possible D gene is TRBD1 (6 bases). The CDR3 consists of 14 residues. CDR1 is KGHDR and CDR2 is SFDVKD in the germline V gene. V gave up 4 bases and J gave up 8 bases, with 16 bases separating them. CDR3 sequence: CATSESGTSRGYTF. In DNA form, the CDR3 reads TGTGCCACCAGTGAGTCCGGGACATCTCGAGGCTACACCTTC.

This sequence joins TRBV19 and TRBJ1-5; D gene uncertain. Germline CDR1 is LNHDA and CDR2 is SQIVND (reference sequence). CDR3 size: 16 residues. Deletions cut 7 bases from V and 0 bases from J, with 16 bases between. CDR3 bases: TGTGCCAGTAATCGGGGAGGAACGGCTAGCAATCAGCCCCAGCATTTT. Protein product: CASNRGGTASNQPQHF.

The V gene is TRBV7-9, the J gene TRBJ1-2, with a tentative D call TRBD1 (5 bases). Per the germline V gene, CDR1 is SEHNR and CDR2 is FQNEAQ (reference sequence). The CDR3 runs to 13 residues. The V and J ends lost 4 bases and 4 bases respectively, with 10 bases between them. The CDR3 spells CASSSQGPYGYTF. In nucleotides, the CDR3 is TGTGCCAGCAGCTCGCAGGGTCCCTATGGCTACACCTTC.

The CDR3 is CAGGTGGRFF. The CDR3 DNA follows: TGTGCCGGAGGCACGGGGGGCCGGTTCTTC. The V call is TRBV25-1, the J call TRBJ2-1, with D perhaps TRBD2 (7 bases). The length of the CDR3 is 10 residues. In germline, CDR1 is MGHDK, CDR2 SYGVNS. The V gene lost 11 bases and the J gene lost 15 bases, with 17 bases spanning the gap. Looking up the rest from reference TRBV25-1 and TRBJ2-1 gives the full variable domain: EADIYQTPRYLVIGTGKKITLECSQTMGHDKMYWYQQDPGMELHLIHYSYGVNSTEKGDLSSESTVSRIRTEHFPLTLESARPSHTSQYLCAGGTGGRFFGPGTRLTVL.

This clone has a single count. The chain joins TRBV19 to TRBJ1-6; a weak D match, TRBD1 (5 bases). The germline gives CDR1 LNHDA, CDR2 SQIVND (reference sequence). The CDR3 loop spans 15 amino acids. Trimming took off 5 bases at V and 3 bases at J, with 11 bases between the two ends. CDR3 sequence: CASSLRDFYNSPLHF. CDR3 nucleotide sequence: TGTGCCAGTAGTCTCCGGGACTTCTATAATTCACCCCTCCACTTT.

The chain combines TRBV24-1 with TRBJ2-2; unclear D gene. Trimming cost V 6 bases and J 5 bases, with 9 bases left between them. CDR3 length equals 13 residues. Germline loops: CDR1 KGHDR, CDR2 SFDVKD. CDR3 region: CATSPVRTGELFF. CDR3 nucleotides: TGTGCCACCAGTCCGGTGCGGACCGGGGAGCTGTTTTTT.

The CDR3 reads CASSAGWSYEQYF. The CDR3 DNA follows: TGTGCCAGCAGCGCGGGGTGGTCCTACGAGCAGTACTTC. The chain carries TRBV6-6 and TRBJ2-7, with D possibly being TRBD2 (6 bases). This CDR3 comprises 13 residues. Trimming pared 6 bases from V and 1 base from J, leaving 10 bases between. Germline CDR1 and CDR2: MNHNY and SVGAGI (reference sequence).

V usage is TRBV10-3 and J usage is TRBJ1-3, with TRBD1 identical over 7 bases. After removal of 3 bases from V and 6 bases from J, the junction contained 8 bases not matched to a gene. The germline V gene encodes CDR1 ENHRY and CDR2 SYGVKD. This CDR3 comprises 15 residues. The CDR3 region is CAISDQGEGANTIYF. The DNA for the CDR3 is TGTGCCATCAGTGATCAGGGGGAAGGTGCAAACACCATATATTTT.

The rearrangement joins TRBV29-1 to TRBJ2-5, with TRBD1 identical over 10 bases. V shed 7 bases and J 5 bases; nucleotides not matched to a gene: 4. The CDR3 is 12 amino acids. In germline, CDR1 is SQVTM, CDR2 ANQGSEA. The CDR3: CSARTGGETQYF. CDR3 nucleotides: TGCAGCGCTAGGACAGGGGGTGAGACCCAGTACTTC.

The chain carries TRBV6-6 and TRBJ2-1, with 11 bases matching TRBD2. The CDR3 contains 15 residues. The V segment lost 2 bases and the J segment 8 bases; nucleotides outside the gene matches: 5. Germline CDR1 and CDR2: MNHNY and SVGAGI (reference sequence). CDR3 sequence (DNA): TGTGCCAGCAGTTACGGTACTAGCGGGAGCGATGAGCAGTTCTTC. Encoded protein: CASSYGTSGSDEQFF.

This chain links TRBV3-1 (or the pseudogene TRBV3-2) with TRBJ2-3; 8 nucleotides align to TRBD2. J was trimmed by 7 bases and V by 0 bases; bases with no gene match: 3. The CDR3 has 14 residues. Per germline, CDR1 LGHDT and CDR2 YNNKEL (reference sequence). CDR3 DNA: TGTGCCAGCAGCCAAGATGCGGGGGGATATACGCAGTATTTT. Translating gives CASSQDAGGYTQYF.

The rearrangement links TRBV4-1 to TRBJ2-1; 7 bases agree with TRBD2. The CDR3 sequence is 11 residues long. V shed 1 base and J 14 bases; nucleotides not matched to a gene: 2. Germline V gene sequence: CDR1 MGHRA, CDR2 YSYEKL. The CDR3 nucleotides read TGCGCCAGCAGCCAAGGTGGGGGGGAGTTCTTC. Amino acids: CASSQGGGEFF.

The V gene is TRBV7-2, the J gene TRBJ2-1, with no clear D. V lost 3 bases and J 3 bases, leaving 9 bases between the germline ends. Germline CDR1 SGHTA, CDR2 FQGNSA. The CDR3 covers 14 residues. CDR3: CASSFGAIYNEQFF. CDR3 DNA: TGTGCCAGCAGCTTCGGAGCGATCTACAATGAGCAGTTCTTC.

The genes are TRBV9 and TRBJ2-3, with TRBD1 matching 11 bases. Germline V gene sequence: CDR1 SGDLS, CDR2 YYNGEE. The CDR3 is 18 amino acids. The junction had 7 bases not matched to a gene; V was cut back by 0 bases and J by 1 base. CDR3 amino acids: CASSVDPRTGGGTDTQYF. The CDR3 bases are TGTGCCAGCAGCGTAGATCCAAGGACAGGGGGCGGCACAGATACGCAGTATTTT.

The chain carries TRBV5-4 and TRBJ1-6, with TRBD1 matching 9 bases. This CDR3 region has 15 residues. V lost 0 bases, J lost 7 bases, and 2 bases stayed unmatched. Germline CDR1 reads SGHNT; CDR2 reads YYREEE (reference sequence). The CDR3 DNA reads as TGTGCCAGCAGCTTGGCCGGGACAGGGAATTCACCCCTCCACTTT. It codes for CASSLAGTGNSPLHF.

The gene calls are TRBV6-2 or TRBV6-3 and TRBJ1-1; TRBD1 might be the D (6 bases). Germline V gives CDR1 MNHEY, CDR2 SVGEGT. The CDR3 covers 15 residues. V was cut by 5 bases and J by 0 bases, with 13 bases left in between. The CDR3 loop is CASSPLRGLNTEAFF. The CDR3 DNA sequence: TGTGCCAGCAGTCCCCTAAGGGGGTTGAACACTGAAGCTTTCTTT.

The rearrangement uses TRBV4-3 and TRBJ1-3; no clear D. Germline CDR1 is LGHNA and CDR2 is YSLEER. V was cut by 0 bases and J by 2 bases, with 11 bases left in between. The CDR3 length is 16 residues. In DNA, the CDR3 is TGCGCCAGCAGCCAAGACCCTCGAGAAGCTGGAAACACCATATATTTT. Protein: CASSQDPREAGNTIYF.

The rearrangement joins TRBV24-1 to TRBJ2-3; unclear D gene. The CDR3 runs to 15 residues. From germline, CDR1 is KGHDR and CDR2 SFDVKD. Between the trimmed V and J ends, which lost 1 base and 2 bases, there was a span of 9 bases. The CDR3 loop is CATSDFRRSTDTQYF. CDR3 in DNA: TGTGCCACCAGTGATTTCCGCAGGTCCACAGATACGCAGTATTTT.

The chain joins TRBV18 to TRBJ1-1; a possible D gene is TRBD1 (5 bases). Trimming took off 5 bases at V and 4 bases at J, with 11 bases between the two ends. The CDR3 consists of 13 residues. Germline-derived CDR1 and CDR2 are KGHSH and LQKENI. CDR3 nucleotides: TGTGCCAGCTCAGCCGGGACTGGCACTGAAGCTTTCTTT. This translates into CASSAGTGTEAFF.

In nucleotides, the CDR3 is TGTGCCAGCAGCTTAGACTTAAAGGGACAGTCCTACGAGCAGTACTTC. Translated: CASSLDLKGQSYEQYF. The chain couples TRBV7-2 to TRBJ2-7; 7 bases line up with TRBD1. This CDR3 is 16 amino acids long. The germline V gene has CDR1 SGHTA and CDR2 FQGNSA. V gave up 1 base and J gave up 1 base; unmatched junction bases: 7.

This sequence joins TRBV9 and TRBJ2-7; 8 bases map to TRBD2. The CDR3 has 16 residues. V lost 3 bases, J lost 9 bases, and 17 bases stayed unmatched. Germline CDR1 and CDR2: SGDLS and YYNGEE. CDR3 nucleotide sequence: TGTGCCAGCAGCGCCGACCTTAGCGGGGAGGCAAGTGGGCAGTACTTC. This codes for CASSADLSGEASGQYF.

The CDR3 DNA is TGTGCCACCAGTGATTCAGGGGGGAATCAGCCCCAGCATTTT. Translation gives CATSDSGGNQPQHF. The rearrangement uses TRBV24-1 and TRBJ1-5, with 7 positions matching TRBD1. The J segment lost 4 bases and the V segment lost 2 bases, leaving 1 base of the junction unmatched. This CDR3 has 14 residues. Germline V gene lookup returns CDR1 KGHDR and CDR2 SFDVKD.

The chain is built from TRBV5-1 and TRBJ2-2; maybe TRBD1 (6 bases). The CDR3 runs 13 residues. The V gene lost 4 bases and the J gene lost 6 bases, with 10 bases spanning the gap. CDR1 and CDR2 from the germline V gene are SGHRS and YFSETQ. The CDR3 here is CASSPTGSGELFF. CDR3 DNA: TGCGCCAGCAGCCCTACAGGGTCCGGGGAGCTGTTTTTT. Supplemented by reference TRBV5-1 and TRBJ2-2, the full variable domain reads KAGVTQTPRYLIKTRGQQVTLSCSPISGHRSVSWYQQTPGQGLQFLFEYFSETQRNKGNFPGRFSGRQFSNSRSEMNVSTLELGDSALYLCASSPTGSGELFFGEGSRLTVL.